This TCR beta chain is drawn from a study of cytomegalovirus exposure and HLA in healthy donors. Study-wide context: Early on, a data release was issued that held approximately 92 million unique TCRs from HLA-typed donors. General study results and limits: According to the study, around 150 TCR beta chains were cytomegalovirus-associated. An observed cluster of highly shared sequence variants was recorded as a likely sequencing artifact. Earlier analysis found most TCR beta V segments productive about 90% or about 30% of the time.

The CDR3 runs to 13 residues. CDR1 and CDR2 from the germline V gene are SQVTM and ANQGSEA. Trimming took 7 bases from V and 4 from J, leaving 14 bases between them. Primers: 60 Vbeta forward and 13 Jbeta reverse. The assay was immunoSEQ multiplex PCR, and TCRdb's table has in-frame clones only and misses some. Of a few hundred thousand clones listed, around 90% are singletons. Concerning this clone itself: The antigen remains undetermined.

The chain uses TRBV29-1 and TRBJ1-3, with TRBD1 as a possible D gene (6 bases). This TCR was sampled from a girl under 10 years old in good health and CMV-seronegative. Sequenced input: PBMCs. The CDR3 nucleotides are TGCAGCGATACTACAGGGTCCGGAAACACCATATATTTT. Protein: CSDTTGSGNTIYF.